This TCR beta chain was observed in a study of early T cells in non-severe SARS-CoV-2 infection. Turning to the study itself: Investigators sequenced bulk RNA drawn from unsorted whole blood, and chains remained unpaired. Study results and caveats: Database matching using VDJdb favored anti-spike CD8 responses, with private and CD4 specificities left missing.

Individual cDNA molecules received unique molecular identifiers. TCRdb processed the 5' RACE reads anew with MiXCR; each CDR3 protein has one entry. The sample includes tens of thousands of distinct CDR3 sequences, approximately 5.5% of them seen just once. This clonotype was counted many times. Its target is unknown. This CDR3 is 15 amino acids long. V lost 10 bases, J lost 2 bases, and 10 bases stayed unmatched. Germline CDR1 and CDR2: LNHDA and SQIVND (reference sequence). The clonotype comes from an adult who was a healthcare worker with PCR-confirmed SARS-CoV-2 infection or an uninfected control (not recorded which). This chain links TRBV19 with TRBJ2-2, with 7 bases fitting TRBD1. The sample was whole blood. The CDR3 sequence is CATSTGVLNTGELFF. In DNA form, the CDR3 reads TGTGCCACCAGTACAGGGGTCCTTAACACCGGGGAGCTGTTTTTT.